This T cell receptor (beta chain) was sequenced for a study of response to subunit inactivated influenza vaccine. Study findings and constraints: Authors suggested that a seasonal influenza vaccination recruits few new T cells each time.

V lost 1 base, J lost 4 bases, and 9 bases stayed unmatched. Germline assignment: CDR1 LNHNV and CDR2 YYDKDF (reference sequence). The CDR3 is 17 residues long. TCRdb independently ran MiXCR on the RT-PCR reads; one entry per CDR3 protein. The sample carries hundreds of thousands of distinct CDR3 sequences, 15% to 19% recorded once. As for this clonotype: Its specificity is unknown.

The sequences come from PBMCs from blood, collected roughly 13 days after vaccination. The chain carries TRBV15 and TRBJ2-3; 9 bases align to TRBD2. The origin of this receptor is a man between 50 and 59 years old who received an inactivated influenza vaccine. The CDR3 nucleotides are TGTGCCACCAGCAGAGGGCCTAGCGGGAAAAAGTCAGATACGCAGTATTTT. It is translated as CATSRGPSGKKSDTQYF.